This is a list of T cell receptor beta chains from one sample in a study of PD-1 blockade in classical Hodgkin lymphoma. Clones were read by immunoSEQ multiplex PCR, and TCRdb kept only the in-frame ones, dropping some. Among around 60,000 clones listed, approximately 90% were seen once. The starting material was peripheral blood mononuclear cells (PBMCs), obtained before the second cycle of nivolumab. The source of these receptors is a human donor with classical Hodgkin lymphoma. CDR3s include the opening cysteine and the closing phenylalanine or tryptophan. The D gene is left open where the match is weak. The size field is filled for only some rows; it gives once, few, many or a size class.

CDR3nt,CDR3aa,j_gene,d_gene,abundance,v_gene
TGTGCCAGCAGTTTAACGACAGATTTTGAAGCTTTCTTT,CASSLTTDFEAFF,TRBJ1-1,NA,NA,TRBV6-5
TGTGCCAGCAGCCCGGGACATTCCTACGAGCAGTACTTC,CASSPGHSYEQYF,TRBJ2-7,NA,NA,TRBV9
TGCGCCAGCAGCTTGGGAAGTTCCAACAAAAACATTCAGTACTTC,CASSLGSSNKNIQYF,TRBJ2-4,NA,NA,TRBV5-1
TGCAGCGTTGAAGGGGACAGGGAGGCGAACACCGGGGAGCTGTTTTTT,CSVEGDREANTGELFF,TRBJ2-2,TRBD1,NA,TRBV29-1
TGCGCCAGCAGCGCCACAGGGGGTTCGGCCAAAAACATTCAGTACTTC,CASSATGGSAKNIQYF,TRBJ2-4,TRBD1,NA,TRBV5-1
TGTGCCAGCAGCGGTATGACAGGCAGATCATTCCTCTATGGCTACACCTTC,CASSGMTGRSFLYGYTF,TRBJ1-2,NA,NA,TRBV28
TGCGCCAGCAGCCCAACAGGTGACTCCTACAATGAGCAGTTCTTC,CASSPTGDSYNEQFF,TRBJ2-1,NA,few,TRBV5-1
TGTGCCAGCAGTGATGGTGGTGTGGGACTAGCGGGAAAGACGCAGTATTTT,CASSDGGVGLAGKTQYF,TRBJ2-3,TRBD2,NA,TRBV2
TGTGCCTGGAGTGTGGTCAGGGGAACCTATGGCTACACCTTC,CAWSVVRGTYGYTF,TRBJ1-2,NA,NA,TRBV30
TGTGCCAGTAGTTTTCTCGGCACCGGGGAGCTGTTTTTT,CASSFLGTGELFF,TRBJ2-2,NA,NA,TRBV19
TGCGCCAGCAGCTGGGACAGGGGCTACGAGCAGTACTTC,CASSWDRGYEQYF,TRBJ2-7,TRBD1,NA,TRBV5-1
TGTGCCAGCAGTTTACACAGAAACACTGAAGCTTTCTTT,CASSLHRNTEAFF,TRBJ1-1,NA,NA,TRBV27
TGCGCCAGCACCTCTTCTCTGGCGGGAGAGCATGAAAAACTGTTTTTT,CASTSSLAGEHEKLFF,TRBJ1-4,NA,NA,TRBV10-2
TGTGCCAGCAGCTTAGAGGTTCAGTTCCCTGGAGATACGCAGTATTTT,CASSLEVQFPGDTQYF,TRBJ2-3,NA,NA,TRBV13
TGTGCCAGTAGGCGAGCGGGGGGTTACTACAATGAGCAGTTCTTC,CASRRAGGYYNEQFF,TRBJ2-1,TRBD2,NA,TRBV19
TGTGCCAGCAGCCCGGGACAGGGGTTCGCCGAGCAGTACTTC,CASSPGQGFAEQYF,TRBJ2-7,TRBD1,NA,TRBV9
TGTGCCTGGAGTGTACTCTTGGGACTTGGCAAAAACATTCAGTACTTC,CAWSVLLGLGKNIQYF,TRBJ2-4,NA,NA,TRBV30
TGCGCCAGCAGCTTTTCAGGGGGCGTAGAGGAAAAACTGTTTTTT,CASSFSGGVEEKLFF,TRBJ1-4,TRBD1,once,TRBV5-1
TGTGCCAGCAGTCCAGGGCCTCAGAGCAATCAGCCCCAGCATTTT,CASSPGPQSNQPQHF,TRBJ1-5,NA,NA,TRBV6-6
TGTGCCAGCAGTAAGTCTCTCAGGGGGAACACTGAAGCTTTCTTT,CASSKSLRGNTEAFF,TRBJ1-1,NA,NA,TRBV6-5
TGTGCCAGCACCCCGGACTCCTCTAACTATGGCTACACCTTC,CASTPDSSNYGYTF,TRBJ1-2,NA,NA,TRBV11-3
TGTGCCAGCAGTTTTGCAACTAATGAAAAACTGTTTTTT,CASSFATNEKLFF,TRBJ1-4,NA,once,TRBV27
TGCGCCAGCAGCGCGCCCGAAGGATATGGCTACACCTTC,CASSAPEGYGYTF,TRBJ1-2,NA,NA,TRBV5-1
TGTGCCAGCAGCGGTCCGGAAGAAAAACTGTTTTTT,CASSGPEEKLFF,TRBJ1-4,NA,NA,TRBV9
TGCGCCAGCAGCTTCCTAGTGGGGGCCGGGGAGACCCAGTACTTC,CASSFLVGAGETQYF,TRBJ2-5,NA,NA,TRBV5-1
TGCAGCGTTGAGATACCCGACTATGGCTACACCTTC,CSVEIPDYGYTF,TRBJ1-2,NA,NA,TRBV29-1
TGTGCCAGCAGCTTGCGACAGGGCCATCAGCCCCAGCATTTT,CASSLRQGHQPQHF,TRBJ1-5,TRBD1,NA,TRBV7-8
TGTGCCACCAGCAGAGCCCATAGCGGGGGGGGAGAGACCCAGTACTTC,CATSRAHSGGGETQYF,TRBJ2-5,TRBD2,NA,TRBV15
TGCGCCAGCAGGAAAGGGGGCCCCACAGATACGCAGTATTTT,CASRKGGPTDTQYF,TRBJ2-3,TRBD1,NA,TRBV10-1
TGTGCCAGTAGTATACCGGGGGTAGGGGAAGCTTTCTTT,CASSIPGVGEAFF,TRBJ1-1,NA,NA,TRBV19
TGTGCCAGCAGTGATGGGCAGGGGGCGGAAGCTTTCTTT,CASSDGQGAEAFF,TRBJ1-1,TRBD1,NA,TRBV6-1
TGCGCCAGCAGCGAAGGGACTAGCGGGAACACAGATACGCAGTATTTT,CASSEGTSGNTDTQYF,TRBJ2-3,TRBD2,NA,TRBV10-1
TGTGCCAGCAGTTACGGGCAGCTCTATGGCTACACCTTC,CASSYGQLYGYTF,TRBJ1-2,NA,NA,TRBV6-6
TGTGCCAGCAGCTTATTAGACAGATCTAACTATGGCTACACCTTC,CASSLLDRSNYGYTF,TRBJ1-2,NA,NA,TRBV7-9
TGCGCCAGCCGGGACGGGGATCAGCCCCAGCATTTT,CASRDGDQPQHF,TRBJ1-5,NA,few,TRBV10-2
TGCGCCAGCAGTTTTACAGGGGGAGGTCAGCCCCAGCATTTT,CASSFTGGGQPQHF,TRBJ1-5,TRBD1,few,TRBV5-1
TGTGCCAGCAGCTCTCTCACCGGGGAGCTGTTTTTT,CASSSLTGELFF,TRBJ2-2,NA,NA,TRBV5-5
TGTGCCAGCAGAGGATTAGGGCGGGTGAACACTGAAGCTTTCTTT,CASRGLGRVNTEAFF,TRBJ1-1,NA,NA,TRBV6-5
TGTGCCAGCTCAAAAGCGACAGGAGGGACTGAAGCTTTCTTT,CASSKATGGTEAFF,TRBJ1-1,NA,NA,TRBV18
TGTGCCAGCAGTCCCTGGGACACCTCCTACGAGCAGTACTTC,CASSPWDTSYEQYF,TRBJ2-7,NA,NA,TRBV27
TGTGCCATGGGGGGCAGGTTCTACGAGCAGTACTTC,CAMGGRFYEQYF,TRBJ2-7,NA,NA,TRBV10-3
TGTGCCAGCAGCGTAGGAGTTCTCACAGATACGCAGTATTTT,CASSVGVLTDTQYF,TRBJ2-3,NA,NA,TRBV9
TGCGCCAGCAGCTTGTTGGGACAGAGTTCCTACGAGCAGTACTTC,CASSLLGQSSYEQYF,TRBJ2-7,TRBD1,NA,TRBV5-1
TGTGCCAGCAGCCCTGTGGGGGGGACCACAGATACGCAGTATTTT,CASSPVGGTTDTQYF,TRBJ2-3,TRBD2,NA,TRBV7-3
TGTGCCTGGAGTGTGAAGGGTCTCTATGGCTACACCTTC,CAWSVKGLYGYTF,TRBJ1-2,NA,NA,TRBV30
TGTGCCAGCAGTATCCACGGACAGAACACTGAAGCTTTCTTT,CASSIHGQNTEAFF,TRBJ1-1,NA,NA,TRBV28
TGTGCCAAGATCAACAGGGACACTGAAGCTTTCTTT,CAKINRDTEAFF,TRBJ1-1,NA,NA,TRBV27
TGCGCCAGCAGGCCAGACGGCGGGGGGGTAGAGACCCAGTACTTC,CASRPDGGGVETQYF,TRBJ2-5,TRBD2,NA,TRBV5-1
TGTGCCAGCAGCTTATTAGACAGACTCCCCTATGGCTACACCTTC,CASSLLDRLPYGYTF,TRBJ1-2,NA,NA,TRBV7-9
TGCGCCAGCAGCTTGGATTCTTATAACGGCTACACCTTC,CASSLDSYNGYTF,TRBJ1-2,NA,NA,TRBV5-1
TGCGCCAGCAGCCAAACCGGGACAGGGGCCTCTGGGGCCAACGTCCTGACTTTC,CASSQTGTGASGANVLTF,TRBJ2-6,TRBD1,NA,TRBV4-1